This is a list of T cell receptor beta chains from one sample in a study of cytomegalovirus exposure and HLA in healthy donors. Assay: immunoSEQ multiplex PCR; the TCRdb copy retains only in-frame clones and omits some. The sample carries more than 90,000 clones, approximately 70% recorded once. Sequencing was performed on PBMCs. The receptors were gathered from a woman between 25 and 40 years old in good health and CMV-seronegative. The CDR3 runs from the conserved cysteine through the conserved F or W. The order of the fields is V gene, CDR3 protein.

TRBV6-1 CASSSTADTYGYTF
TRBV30 CAWSSGGGYTF
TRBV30 CALSPWDRGPDTEAFF
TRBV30 CAWSGRGGRINEKLFF
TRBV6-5 CASSYGTGETEAFF
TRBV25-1 CASSPQGAGYEQYF
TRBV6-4 CASSDPRGGEAFF
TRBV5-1 CASSLVPDYGYTF
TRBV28 CASRTPLAGVTDTQYF
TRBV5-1 CASSLGPGVLNSGNTIYF
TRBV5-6 CASSSSGQGWQPQHF
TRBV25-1 CASTRTGFYGYTF
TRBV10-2 CASSELGLSTDTQYF
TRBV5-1 CASSHSGTVSYEQYF
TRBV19 CASSGLAGLGEQYF
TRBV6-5 CASYGGNYGYTF
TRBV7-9 CASSAGQGRGTEAFF
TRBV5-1 CASSLDSGKETQYF
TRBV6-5 CASSGGGYGYTF
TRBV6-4 CASSALSGVYNEQFF
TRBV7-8 CASSFSPGAGEKLFF
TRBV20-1 CSAGGGYGYTF
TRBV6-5 CAAQETGGGDGYTF
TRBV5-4 CASSLDEVGRGFNYGYTF
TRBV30 CAWSVAGAVYTF
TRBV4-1 CASSQGDRDNEKLFF
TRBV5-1 CASSPEGGGGNQPQHF
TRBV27 CASSLSFGGGQGSYEQYF
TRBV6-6 CASSWGLAVYEQYF
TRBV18 CASSPPPGNQPQHF
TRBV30 CAWSWARNSPLHF
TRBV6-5 CASTPATGYNEQFF
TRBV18 CASSPPGVDEQFF
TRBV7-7 CASSLRTGYEQYF
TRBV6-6 CASSYGQGADYGYTF
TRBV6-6 CASSSGGNQPQHF
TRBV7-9 CASSPRGGREKLFF
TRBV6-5 CASSYLQGAANEKLFF
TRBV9 CASSVVRGADTQYF
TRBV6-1 CASDRGWGTEAFF
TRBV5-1 CASRLTVTNYGYTF
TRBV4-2 CASSQEGRGEAFF
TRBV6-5 CASSRTSGNEQFF
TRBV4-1 CASSRGTGTDETQYF
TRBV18 CASSPREMDLGAQHF
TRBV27 CASSGGINTGELFF
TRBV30 CAWGGDRMNTEAFF
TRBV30 CAWRGQGFYYGYTF
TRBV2 CASSADRNEKLFF
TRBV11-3 CASSLGRNTEAFF
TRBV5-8 CASSFNEDYEQYF
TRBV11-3 CASSLGTANTDTQYF
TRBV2 CASSRQGQLYEQYF
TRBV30 CAWSVLTYNSPLHF
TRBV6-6 CASLTPNRNTEAFF
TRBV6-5 CASSPRQALWDEQFF
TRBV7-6 CASSWRPGQGDTEAFF